This is a list of T cell receptor beta chains from one sample in a study of blood T cell repertoires in COVID-19. Here immunoSEQ multiplex PCR was the method, and the copy in TCRdb shows in-frame clones only, minus some. The sample shows 72,000 or so clones, around 90% of them seen only once. Sequenced material: peripheral blood. These TCRs come from a woman aged 80 or older with acute or convalescent COVID-19. Each CDR3 is given with its conserved first and last residue. A D gene is named only where the DNA matches it firmly. The size entry is marked missing in some rows and otherwise reads once, few, many or a size class.

-	TRBV5-1	-	TRBJ1-2	CASSQGTANYGYTF	TGCGCCAGCAGCCAGGGGACGGCGAACTATGGCTACACCTTC
-	TRBV28	TRBD2	TRBJ2-3	CAGLAGRTDTQYF	TGTGCCGGCTTAGCGGGACGCACAGATACGCAGTATTTT
-	TRBV2	-	TRBJ2-7	CASSVDDTAYF	TGTGCCAGCAGTGTCGACGACACGGCGTACTTC
-	TRBV5-1	-	TRBJ2-1	CASSPRDSRGLALNNEQFF	TGCGCCAGCAGCCCTAGGGACAGTCGGGGGCTAGCGTTAAACAATGAGCAGTTCTTC
-	TRBV2	TRBD2	TRBJ2-1	CASSGSSGRGNEQFF	TGTGCCAGCAGTGGGTCTAGCGGGAGAGGGAATGAGCAGTTCTTC
once	TRBV6-1	-	TRBJ1-1	CASSEGLNTEAFF	TGTGCCAGCAGTGAAGGTCTTAACACTGAAGCTTTCTTT
-	TRBV7-6	-	TRBJ2-2	CASSQRAGKGTGELFF	TGTGCCAGCAGCCAGAGGGCTGGGAAAGGCACCGGGGAGCTGTTTTTT
-	TRBV28	TRBD1	TRBJ1-5	CAINRGGQPQHF	TGTGCCATAAACAGGGGTGGTCAGCCCCAGCATTTT
-	TRBV5-8	TRBD1	TRBJ1-5	CASSRGDRADNQPQHF	TGTGCCAGCAGCCGAGGGGACAGGGCAGATAATCAGCCCCAGCATTTT
-	TRBV12-5	TRBD1	TRBJ1-5	CASGLVRDSYSNQPQHF	TGTGCTAGTGGTTTGGTCAGGGACAGCTATAGCAATCAGCCCCAGCATTTT
-	TRBV19	TRBD1	TRBJ1-5	CASRDRGNQPQHF	TGTGCCAGTAGGGACAGGGGGAATCAGCCCCAGCATTTT
few	TRBV19	TRBD1	TRBJ2-2	CASSIGTGRYTGELFF	TGTGCCAGTAGTATAGGGACAGGGCGGTACACCGGGGAGCTGTTTTTT
-	TRBV3-1/TRBV3-2	-	TRBJ1-6	CASSQEAGAGWHSSPLHF	TGTGCCAGCAGCCAAGAGGCCGGTGCCGGCTGGCACAGTTCACCCCTCCACTTT
-	TRBV7-9	-	TRBJ1-2	CASSFSGEGGYTF	TGTGCCAGCAGCTTTTCAGGGGAGGGCGGCTACACCTTC
-	TRBV11-2	TRBD2	TRBJ2-3	CASNRGLAASTDTQYF	TGTGCCAGCAACAGAGGACTAGCGGCTAGCACAGATACGCAGTATTTT
-	TRBV7-9	-	TRBJ1-2	CASSFDPRRGGYTF	TGTGCCAGCAGCTTTGATCCCCGCCGGGGGGGCTACACCTTC
once	TRBV6-1	TRBD1	TRBJ2-1	CASSEGGTGDRVF	TGTGCCAGCAGTGAAGGGGGGACAGGGGATAGGGTCTTC
-	TRBV27	TRBD2	TRBJ2-7	CASSLRPLAGGAPYEQYF	TGTGCCAGCAGTTTGCGACCTCTAGCGGGGGGGGCTCCCTACGAGCAGTACTTC
-	TRBV5-1	TRBD2	TRBJ2-4	CASSLSPAGVGNIQYF	TGCGCCAGCAGCTTGTCCCCAGCGGGAGTAGGGAACATTCAGTACTTC
medium-sized	TRBV10-3	TRBD1	TRBJ2-2	CAITRDSVTGELFF	TGTGCCATCACTAGGGACAGCGTAACCGGGGAGCTGTTTTTT
-	TRBV7-6	TRBD2	TRBJ2-3	CASSVQGRGGTDTQYF	TGTGCCAGCAGCGTCCAGGGGCGGGGGGGCACAGATACGCAGTATTTT
few	TRBV4-1	TRBD1	TRBJ2-1	CASSQDVSRDRSGLFF	TGCGCCAGCAGCCAAGATGTCAGTAGGGACAGGTCGGGTCTGTTCTTC
-	TRBV5-8	TRBD2	TRBJ2-7	CASSTARTAGVYEQYF	TGTGCCAGCAGCACCGCCCGCACAGCGGGGGTTTACGAGCAGTACTTC
-	TRBV6-2/TRBV6-3	TRBD1	TRBJ2-7	CASSSGQGAYTYEQYF	TGTGCCAGCAGCTCCGGACAGGGGGCCTACACCTACGAGCAGTACTTC
once	TRBV7-2	TRBD2	TRBJ2-1	CASSRGGLASYNEQFF	TGTGCCAGCAGCAGGGGGGGACTAGCCTCCTACAATGAGCAGTTCTTC
-	TRBV11-2	TRBD2	TRBJ2-5	CASSPSRAGGETQYF	TGTGCCAGCAGCCCCAGCCGAGCGGGAGGGGAGACCCAGTACTTC
-	TRBV28	TRBD2	TRBJ2-3	CASSVAGGADTQYF	TGTGCCAGCAGTGTTGCGGGAGGGGCGGATACGCAGTATTTT
few	TRBV2	-	TRBJ1-4	CASSGRGGPNEKLFF	TGTGCCAGCAGTGGAAGGGGAGGTCCTAATGAAAAACTGTTTTTT
-	TRBV5-5	TRBD1	TRBJ1-1	CASSRDRVAMNTEAFF	TGTGCCAGCAGCAGAGACAGGGTTGCAATGAACACTGAAGCTTTCTTT
-	TRBV7-3	TRBD1	TRBJ2-3	CASSLNPRGSADTQYF	TGTGCCAGCAGCTTAAATCCCAGGGGGAGCGCAGATACGCAGTATTTT
-	TRBV7-9	-	TRBJ1-2	CASSLDGRRVTYGYTF	TGTGCCAGCAGCTTAGATGGGAGAAGGGTCACCTATGGCTACACCTTC
-	TRBV28	TRBD1	TRBJ2-7	CASSLIGQGIPYEQYF	TGTGCCAGCAGTTTGATCGGACAGGGTATCCCCTACGAGCAGTACTTC
once	TRBV9	-	TRBJ1-1	CASSPLGATEAFF	TGTGCCAGCAGCCCCCTTGGAGCTACTGAAGCTTTCTTT
-	TRBV4-3	-	TRBJ1-2	CASSPSPEGSDYGYTF	TGCGCCAGCAGCCCCTCCCCGGAGGGGAGTGACTATGGCTACACCTTC
-	TRBV7-2	-	TRBJ2-7	CASSYQTSYEQYF	TGTGCCAGCAGCTACCAGACTAGCTACGAGCAGTACTTC
-	TRBV5-1	-	TRBJ2-3	CASSFPPDTQYF	TGCGCCAGCAGCTTCCCCCCTGATACGCAGTATTTT